The present T cell receptor (beta chain) was sequenced within a study of blood T cell repertoires in COVID-19. Study details: The origin of the acute and convalescent COVID-19 samples was the United States, Italy and Spain.

The CDR3 is 13 residues long. Trimming left V 5 bases short and J 2 bases short, with 10 bases between. In germline, CDR1 is SGHNT, CDR2 YYREEE (reference sequence). As handled by the study authors: Reference gene primer amplification gave estimated nucleated cell counts. The assay was immunoSEQ multiplex PCR, and TCRdb's table has in-frame clones only and misses some. For V, J and clone size, that table is used; D and trimming come from the DNA. The sample records approximately 69,000 clones, around 87% being singletons. This sequence was found in a man between 50 and 59 years old with acute or convalescent COVID-19. The sample consisted of peripheral blood. V usage is TRBV5-4 and J usage is TRBJ1-2; D is uncertain. The CDR3 DNA reads TGTGCCAGCAGACGCCAAGAGAACTATGGCTACACCTTC. This encodes CASRRQENYGYTF. The full variable domain, rest sourced from reference TRBV5-4 and TRBJ1-2, is ETGVTQSPTHLIKTRGQQVTLRCSSQSGHNTVSWYQQALGQGPQFIFQYYREEENGRGNFPPRFSGLQFPNYSSELNVNALELDDSALYLCASRRQENYGYTFGSGTRLTVV.